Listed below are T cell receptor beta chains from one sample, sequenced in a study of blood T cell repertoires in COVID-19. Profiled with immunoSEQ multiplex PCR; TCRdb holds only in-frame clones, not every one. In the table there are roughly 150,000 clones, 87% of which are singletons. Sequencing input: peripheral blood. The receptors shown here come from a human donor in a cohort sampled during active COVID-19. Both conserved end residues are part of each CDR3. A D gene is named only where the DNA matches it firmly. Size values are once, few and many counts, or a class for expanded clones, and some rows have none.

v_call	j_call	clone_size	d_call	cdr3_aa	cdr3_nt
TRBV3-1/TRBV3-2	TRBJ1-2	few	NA	CASSQHGSPTLHGYTF	TGTGCCAGCAGCCAACACGGGAGTCCAACGCTACATGGCTACACCTTC
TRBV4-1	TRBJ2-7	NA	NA	CASSQEPDGTYEQYF	TGCGCCAGCAGCCAAGAACCTGACGGGACCTACGAGCAGTACTTC
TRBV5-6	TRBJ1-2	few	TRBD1	CASSLGTGANYGYTF	TGTGCCAGCAGCTTGGGGACAGGCGCTAACTATGGCTACACCTTC
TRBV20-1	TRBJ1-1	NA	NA	CSARHGDQAFF	TGCAGTGCTCGCCACGGAGACCAAGCTTTCTTT
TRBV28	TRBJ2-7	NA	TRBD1	CASRPPGQAPYEQYF	TGTGCCAGCCGGCCCCCGGGACAGGCCCCCTACGAGCAGTACTTC
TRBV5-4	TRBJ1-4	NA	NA	CASSLNGGTNEKLFF	TGTGCCAGCAGCTTGAACGGTGGAACTAATGAAAAACTGTTTTTT
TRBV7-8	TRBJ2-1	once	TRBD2	CASSFQIVAGYNEQFF	TGTGCCAGCAGCTTTCAGATCGTAGCGGGATACAATGAGCAGTTCTTC
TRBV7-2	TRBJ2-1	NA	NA	CASSSQTGTEQFF	TGTGCCAGCAGCTCCCAGACCGGGACAGAGCAGTTCTTC
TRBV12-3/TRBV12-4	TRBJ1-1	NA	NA	CASSLARDTEAFF	TGTGCCAGCAGTTTAGCGCGAGACACTGAAGCTTTCTTT
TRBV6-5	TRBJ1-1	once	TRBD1	CASNPAWDREAFF	TGTGCCAGCAACCCCGCGTGGGACAGGGAAGCTTTCTTT
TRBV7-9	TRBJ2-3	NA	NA	CASTTSGSTDTQYF	TGTGCCAGTACCACCAGCGGGAGCACAGATACGCAGTATTTT
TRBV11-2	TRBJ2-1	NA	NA	CASSLEVGYEQFF	TGTGCCAGCAGCTTAGAGGTGGGCTATGAGCAGTTCTTC
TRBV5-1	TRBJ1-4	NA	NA	CASSLANRDNEKLFF	TGCGCCAGCAGCTTGGCCAACAGGGATAATGAAAAACTGTTTTTT
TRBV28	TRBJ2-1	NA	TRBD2	CASSFQREAGEQFF	TGTGCCAGCAGTTTTCAGCGGGAGGCGGGGGAGCAGTTCTTC
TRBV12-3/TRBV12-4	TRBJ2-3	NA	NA	CASTIQVDTQYF	TGTGCCAGCACTATTCAAGTGGATACGCAGTATTTT
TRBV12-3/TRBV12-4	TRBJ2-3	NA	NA	CASSLGGDTQYF	TGTGCCAGCAGCCTGGGAGGAGATACGCAGTATTTT
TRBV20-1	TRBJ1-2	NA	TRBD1	CSALQGYGYTF	TGCAGTGCTCTACAGGGGTATGGCTACACCTTC
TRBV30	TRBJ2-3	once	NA	CAGTTDTQYF	TGTGCCGGCACCACAGATACGCAGTATTTT
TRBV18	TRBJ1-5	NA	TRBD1	CASSPSGGQGAYQPQHF	TGTGCCAGCTCTCCCTCGGGTGGACAGGGGGCTTATCAGCCCCAGCATTTT
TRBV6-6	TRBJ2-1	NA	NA	CASSTPLNVYNEQFF	TGTGCCAGCAGTACCCCTCTAAACGTCTACAATGAGCAGTTCTTC
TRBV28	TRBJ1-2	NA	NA	CASNSGYGANYGYTF	TGTGCCAGCAATTCTGGGTACGGGGCTAACTATGGCTACACCTTC
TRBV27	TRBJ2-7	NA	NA	CASSDRSYEQYF	TGTGCCAGCAGTGACAGGTCCTACGAGCAGTACTTC
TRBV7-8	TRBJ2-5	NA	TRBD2	CASSLQRGMGETQYF	TGTGCCAGCAGCTTACAGCGGGGGATGGGAGAGACCCAGTACTTC
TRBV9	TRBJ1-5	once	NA	CASSPTGSGQPQHF	TGTGCCAGCAGCCCCACAGGGTCAGGGCAGCCCCAGCATTTT
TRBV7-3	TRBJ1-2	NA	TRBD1	CASSLAGGPGYNYGYTF	TGTGCCAGCAGTTTGGCAGGGGGCCCAGGGTATAACTATGGCTACACCTTC
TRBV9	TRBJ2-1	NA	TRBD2	CASSVSSGTNEQFF	TGTGCCAGCAGCGTCTCTAGCGGGACTAATGAGCAGTTCTTC
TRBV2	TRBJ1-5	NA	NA	CASSGRRAEGNQPQHF	TGTGCCAGCAGTGGGCGGAGGGCTGAGGGCAATCAGCCCCAGCATTTT
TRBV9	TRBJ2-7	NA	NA	CASSSGKSSYEQYF	TGTGCCAGCAGCTCAGGGAAGAGCTCCTACGAGCAGTACTTC
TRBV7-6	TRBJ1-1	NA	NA	CASSFGGGRMNTEAFF	TGTGCCAGCAGCTTTGGGGGCGGCCGAATGAACACTGAAGCTTTCTTT